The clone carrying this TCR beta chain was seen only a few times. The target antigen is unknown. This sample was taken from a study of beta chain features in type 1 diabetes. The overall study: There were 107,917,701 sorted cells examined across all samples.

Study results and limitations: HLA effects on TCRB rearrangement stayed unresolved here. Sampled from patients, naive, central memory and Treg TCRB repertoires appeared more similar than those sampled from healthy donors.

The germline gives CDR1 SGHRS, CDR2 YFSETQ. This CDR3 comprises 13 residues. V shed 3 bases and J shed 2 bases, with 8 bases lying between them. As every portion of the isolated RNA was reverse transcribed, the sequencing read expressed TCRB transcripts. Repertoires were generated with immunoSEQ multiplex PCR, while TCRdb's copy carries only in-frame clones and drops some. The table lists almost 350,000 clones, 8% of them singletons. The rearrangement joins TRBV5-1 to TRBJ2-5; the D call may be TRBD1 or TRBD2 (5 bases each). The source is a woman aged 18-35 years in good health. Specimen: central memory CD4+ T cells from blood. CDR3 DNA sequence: TGCGCCAGCAGCTGGGACCCACAAGAGACCCAGTACTTC. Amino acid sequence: CASSWDPQETQYF.